Listed below are T cell receptor beta chains from one sample, sequenced in a study of T cell changes during pregnancy in multiple sclerosis. Produced via immunoSEQ multiplex PCR; TCRdb's table is partial and in-frame only. The repertoire holds just under 100,000 clones, with under 95% as singletons. Specimen: peripheral blood, collected after pregnancy. These receptors all come from a female donor with multiple sclerosis, enrolled in a pregnancy study. Both conserved end residues are part of each CDR3. D genes are given only for firm matches.

d_call,j_call,v_call,cdr3_aa
TRBD2,TRBJ2-5,TRBV6-1,CASSGRLAGTSAQYF
NA,TRBJ2-7,TRBV28,CASSSAYEQYF
TRBD1,TRBJ2-3,TRBV28,CASSTRGTGRLTDTQYF
NA,TRBJ2-5,TRBV5-4,CASSLAQGETQYF
NA,TRBJ2-7,TRBV4-1,CASSQDGQGLLIHEQYF
TRBD1,TRBJ2-5,TRBV6-4,CASSETGSPGETQYF
NA,TRBJ2-2,TRBV28,CASSSAGVGELFF
NA,TRBJ1-3,TRBV7-3,CASSDRSSGNTIYF
TRBD1,TRBJ2-1,TRBV2,CAVLGQGWTSSYNEQFF
NA,TRBJ2-3,TRBV5-1,CASSLGTLTSTDTQYF
TRBD2,TRBJ2-1,TRBV28,CASSPPPRLANEQFF
TRBD1,TRBJ1-2,TRBV7-9,CASSLAGSGGGYTF
NA,TRBJ1-1,TRBV27,CASSLGGRGTEAFF
TRBD1,TRBJ1-5,TRBV10-3,CAISESGQANNQPQHF
TRBD1,TRBJ1-2,TRBV7-2,CASSFTGGLGYTF
TRBD2,TRBJ2-7,TRBV15,CATSRGRLAGAYEQYF
NA,TRBJ1-2,TRBV6-6,CASSYDRNYGYTF
TRBD2,TRBJ2-5,TRBV7-6,CASSSSGRAFPETQYF